This TCR beta chain was found in a study of early T cells in non-severe SARS-CoV-2 infection. Across the whole study: It was bulk RNA from unsorted whole blood that was sequenced, and the chains were unpaired. Study-wide findings and caveats: Matching with VDJdb favored anti-spike CD8 responses (missing private and CD4 specificities).

The CDR3 runs to 14 residues. V shed 0 bases and J shed 5 bases, with 11 bases lying between them. CDR1 is SGHRS, CDR2 YFSETQ, per germline. Individual cDNA molecules received unique molecular identifiers during library preparation. TCRdb processed the 5' RACE reads anew with MiXCR; each CDR3 protein has one entry. The sample lists 86,000 or so distinct CDR3 sequences, around 15% occurring once. A remark on this clonotype: Its antigen is as yet unknown.

Sequenced input: whole blood. The TCR comes from an adult who was a healthcare worker with PCR-confirmed SARS-CoV-2 infection or an uninfected control (not recorded which). The chain couples TRBV5-1 to TRBJ1-1; no firm D call. This chain's CDR3 is CASSLGGLGTEAFF. The DNA for the CDR3 is TGCGCCAGCAGCTTGGGCGGTTTGGGGACTGAAGCTTTCTTT.